The rows below give T cell receptor beta chains drawn from one sample of a study of T cell changes during pregnancy in multiple sclerosis. The protocol was immunoSEQ multiplex PCR, while the TCRdb copy is restricted to in-frame clones and leaves out a portion. The sample lists fewer than 65,000 clones; roughly 95% were seen once. This material consisted of CD4+ T cells from peripheral blood mononuclear cells, taken in the third trimester of pregnancy. These receptors were collected from a female donor with multiple sclerosis, enrolled in a pregnancy study. The CDR3 runs from the conserved cysteine through the conserved F or W. The D gene is left open where the match is weak. The listing skips clone size in some rows; elsewhere it reads once, few, many or a size class.

V gene	J gene	D gene	clone size	CDR3 DNA	CDR3 protein
TRBV4-3	TRBJ1-4	-	-	TGCGCCAGCAGCCAAGGCGACAGGAACACTAATGAAAAACTGTTTTTT	CASSQGDRNTNEKLFF
TRBV15	TRBJ1-1	-	-	TGTGCCACCAGCATTTCCGCAGGGCTAGTAGCTTTCTTT	CATSISAGLVAFF
TRBV4-1	TRBJ2-3	TRBD2	-	TGCGCCAGCAGCCAAGATTGGAACCCCAGCGGGAGTGCAGATACGCAGTATTTT	CASSQDWNPSGSADTQYF
TRBV7-9	TRBJ1-5	TRBD1	-	TGTGCCAGCAGCTTAGCTGGACAGGGGGAGGGTCAGCCCCAGCATTTT	CASSLAGQGEGQPQHF
TRBV4-1	TRBJ2-5	TRBD2	-	TGCGCCAGCAGCCAAGGGTCCGGGGCTAGCGGGGGGAGGGAGACCCAGTACTTC	CASSQGSGASGGRETQYF
TRBV15	TRBJ2-2	-	-	TGTGCCACCAGCAGAGACAGGACTAACACCGGGGAGCTGTTTTTT	CATSRDRTNTGELFF
TRBV2	TRBJ1-2	TRBD1	-	TGTGCCAGCACTTTCCGGGACAGGGGTGATGGCTACACCTTC	CASTFRDRGDGYTF
TRBV7-9	TRBJ1-2	TRBD1	few	TGTGCCAGCAGCTTAGTTCTTGGACAGGGAGGTGGCTACACCTTC	CASSLVLGQGGGYTF
TRBV25-1	TRBJ1-1	TRBD1	-	TGTGCCAGCAGTAAGACAGGGCATGAAGCTTTCTTT	CASSKTGHEAFF
TRBV18	TRBJ1-6	TRBD1	-	TGTGCCAGCTCAGAAGCCGGGACAGGGTTTTCTTATTCACCCCTCCACTTT	CASSEAGTGFSYSPLHF
TRBV2	TRBJ2-1	TRBD2	-	TGTGCCAGCGACGGGACTAGCGGATTCTACTCCTACAATGAGCAGTTCTTC	CASDGTSGFYSYNEQFF
TRBV19	TRBJ2-1	-	-	TGTGCCAGTCTACCAAAGGGGGGGAGCTCCTACAATGAGCAGTTCTTC	CASLPKGGSSYNEQFF
TRBV28	TRBJ2-3	TRBD2	-	TGTGCCACCACGGCGGGGGATTGGGCTACGCAGTATTTT	CATTAGDWATQYF
TRBV28	TRBJ2-7	TRBD1	-	TGTGCCAGCAGGGCGACAGGGGGGACCTACGAGCAGTACTTC	CASRATGGTYEQYF
TRBV11-3	TRBJ2-1	-	-	TGTGCCAGCAGAAATGGGAGGGGGGAGTCCTACAATGAGCAGTTCTTC	CASRNGRGESYNEQFF
TRBV12-5	TRBJ1-5	-	-	TGTGCTAGTGGCCCCGACGGGGGTCAGCCCCAGCATTTT	CASGPDGGQPQHF
TRBV18	TRBJ1-3	TRBD1	-	TGTGCCAGCTCACCGTCGACAGGGGTTGGTGGAAACACCATATATTTT	CASSPSTGVGGNTIYF
TRBV2	TRBJ2-7	TRBD2	-	TGTGCCAGCAGTGAATTGGGTAGCGGGGCCCTGTACGAGCAGTACTTC	CASSELGSGALYEQYF
TRBV2	TRBJ2-7	TRBD2	-	TGTGCCAGCGGGACTAGCGGGAGGGCCGCCTCGGGGGAGCAGTACTTC	CASGTSGRAASGEQYF
TRBV19	TRBJ1-5	-	-	TGTGCCAGTAGTCGCGAACGGAATCAGCCCCAGCATTTT	CASSRERNQPQHF
TRBV5-1	TRBJ2-2	-	-	TGCGCCAGCAGCTTTGACAGGGGGGAGCTGTTTTTT	CASSFDRGELFF
TRBV4-1	TRBJ1-5	TRBD1	-	TGCGCCAGCAGCCATCGGGACACCGGGACAGGGGACAATCAGCCCCAGCATTTT	CASSHRDTGTGDNQPQHF
TRBV6-6	TRBJ1-5	TRBD1	-	TGTGCCAGCAGTTACGGGACAGGGGAGGGCAATCAGCCCCAGCATTTT	CASSYGTGEGNQPQHF
TRBV27	TRBJ2-7	TRBD2	-	TGTGCCAGCAGTCGAGACAGACTAGCGGGAGTTCGGTACGAGCAGTACTTC	CASSRDRLAGVRYEQYF
TRBV7-2	TRBJ2-7	-	-	TGTGCCAGCAGGTCGGCCTACGAGCAGTACTTC	CASRSAYEQYF
TRBV10-3	TRBJ2-3	TRBD2	-	TGTGCCATCAGTGAGTTTGTGGGACTACGGCGTGAGGGCACAGATACGCAGTATTTT	CAISEFVGLRREGTDTQYF
TRBV5-1	TRBJ2-7	TRBD2	-	TGCGCCAGCAGCCCTGGGACTAGCGGGAGTATCAGCGAGCAGTACTTC	CASSPGTSGSISEQYF
TRBV2	TRBJ2-7	-	-	TGTGCCAGCAGGTCAGGGGTGTACGAGCAGTACTTC	CASRSGVYEQYF
TRBV30	TRBJ1-2	-	once	TGTGCCTGGAGGTTGACGGGCTATGGCTACACCTTC	CAWRLTGYGYTF
TRBV29-1	TRBJ2-2	TRBD2	-	TGCAGCGGATCTATAGCGGGAGGGGGCACCGGGGAGCTGTTTTTT	CSGSIAGGGTGELFF
TRBV7-9	TRBJ1-4	TRBD1	-	TGTGCCAGCAGCTTAGGGGACAGGGCCTATGAAAAACTGTTTTTT	CASSLGDRAYEKLFF
TRBV19	TRBJ2-5	-	-	TGTGCCAGTAGTGCCACGAGCGGGCGGGAGACCCAGTACTTC	CASSATSGRETQYF
TRBV19	TRBJ2-1	-	-	TGTGCCAGTAGTATGGGGCGAGACAATAACAATGAGCAGTTCTTC	CASSMGRDNNNEQFF
TRBV7-9	TRBJ1-1	TRBD1	-	TGTGCCAGCAGCTTAGGTGCGGGGACAGGGGCTTTCTTT	CASSLGAGTGAFF